These 32 T cell receptor beta chains share one sample of origin, sequenced in a study of T cell clonotyping in hematopoietic cell transplantation. The repertoire was sequenced with immunoSEQ multiplex PCR; TCRdb's copy has only in-frame clones and lacks some. The sample includes about 69,000 clones, around 94% of them seen just once. Material: peripheral blood mononuclear cells. Receptors were obtained from a man aged 45-60 years in good health. Some clones in this sample may be carry-over from other donors' samples.

The J gene is TRBJ2-1, the V gene TRBV7-9; 9 positions agree with TRBD1. The ends lost 4 bases at V and 4 bases at J; junction bases unmatched: 5. The CDR3 loop spans 15 amino acids. The V gene's germline CDR1 is SEHNR and CDR2 FQNEAQ (reference sequence). CDR3 sequence reads: CASSSGGQGYNEQFF. The CDR3, as DNA: TGTGCCAGCAGCTCCGGCGGACAGGGGTACAATGAGCAGTTCTTC.

This clone is a singleton in its sample. The chain uses TRBV5-1 and TRBJ2-5; TRBD2 agrees at 10 bases. Trimming took 1 base from V and 5 from J; bases not matched to a gene: 8. The CDR3 consists of 16 residues. Germline V gene lookup returns CDR1 SGHRS and CDR2 YFSETQ. CDR3 nucleotide sequence: TGCGCCAGCAGCTTGCGCCTAGCGGGAGAGGCGGAGACCCAGTACTTC. This gives the protein CASSLRLAGEAETQYF.

V and J are TRBV27 and TRBJ2-7, with 10 bases that match TRBD1. The ends lost 0 bases at V and 3 bases at J; junction bases unmatched: 5. Germline CDR1 reads MNHEY; CDR2 reads SMNVEV (reference sequence). CDR3 length: 16 residues. The CDR3 nucleotides are TGTGCCAGCAGTTTATCGATTGACAGGGGGCTCTACGAGCAGTACTTC. This sequence encodes CASSLSIDRGLYEQYF.

The chain is built from TRBV10-3 and TRBJ1-5; D is uncertain. The V gene's germline CDR1 is ENHRY and CDR2 SYGVKD. This CDR3 is 15 amino acids long. Trimming removed 2 bases at V and 0 bases at J, with 8 bases between. CDR3 loop: CAISETEDSNQPQHF. The DNA of the CDR3 is TGTGCCATCAGTGAGACAGAAGATAGCAATCAGCCCCAGCATTTT.

This clone was recorded only once. This chain joins TRBV7-8 and TRBJ2-7; the D gene is possibly TRBD1 (6 bases). Trimming shortened V by 3 bases and J by 3 bases, and 15 bases separated the two germline ends. The germline V gene has CDR1 SGHVS and CDR2 FQNEAQ. CDR3 length: 15 residues. The CDR3 is CASSFGGQTGYEQYF. In DNA form, the CDR3 reads TGTGCCAGCAGCTTCGGTGGACAGACCGGCTACGAGCAGTACTTC.

In nucleotides, the CDR3 is TGTGCCAGCAGCACATATATAAATCGACAGGGGAACACTGAAGCTTTCTTT. Protein sequence: CASSTYINRQGNTEAFF. The V call is TRBV5-6, the J call TRBJ1-1; TRBD1 matches 7 bases. V lost 4 bases, J lost 1 base, and 13 bases stayed unmatched. Germline-derived CDR1 and CDR2 are SGHDT and YYEEEE. The CDR3 has 17 amino acids.

V usage is TRBV4-3 and J usage is TRBJ2-7, with D maybe TRBD1 (6 bases). The germline V gene has CDR1 LGHNA and CDR2 YSLEER. V lost 0 bases and J lost 1, with 13 bases in between. The CDR3 sequence is 16 residues long. CDR3 nucleotides: TGCGCCAGCAGCCAAGACGCTGGGACAACTTCCTACGAGCAGTACTTC. It encodes CASSQDAGTTSYEQYF.

J is TRBJ1-2 and V is TRBV4-2; the D is unclear. This CDR3 is 14 amino acids long. The germline V and J ends were trimmed by 0 bases and 7 bases, with 12 bases remaining between them. The V gene's germline CDR1 is LGHNA and CDR2 YNFKEQ. CDR3 nucleotide sequence: TGTGCCAGCAGCCAAGATCGGGTCTACGGTGGCTACACCTTC. Translating it yields CASSQDRVYGGYTF.

The chain couples TRBV9 to TRBJ1-1; TRBD1 aligns across 7 bases. Germline assignment: CDR1 SGDLS and CDR2 YYNGEE. V was clipped by 3 bases and J by 0 bases; unmatched bases: 5. The CDR3 has 15 amino acids. CDR3 sequence (DNA): TGTGCCAGCAGCGGACAGGGTTGGATGAACACTGAAGCTTTCTTT. It yields the protein CASSGQGWMNTEAFF.

Notes on this clone: Additional DNA sequences in this sample encode the identical CDR3. CDR3 DNA sequence: TGTGCCAGCAGTTACTCTTCAGGGAACAATCAGCCCCAGCATTTT. Translating gives CASSYSSGNNQPQHF. The V call is TRBV6-5, the J call TRBJ1-5; maybe TRBD1 (5 bases). CDR1 MNHEY and CDR2 SVGAGI come from the germline V gene. V was trimmed by 0 bases and J by 3 bases, leaving 9 bases between them. The CDR3 has 15 amino acids.

This chain connects TRBV28 to TRBJ2-2, with TRBD1 identical over 8 bases. CDR1 and CDR2 from the germline V gene are MDHEN and SYDVKM. V lost 5 bases, J lost 2 bases, and 10 bases stayed unmatched. CDR3 length: 17 amino acids. Written as DNA, the CDR3 is TGTGCCAGCAGTCCACTTTCAGGGGGCCTAAACACCGGGGAGCTGTTTTTT. Amino acid sequence: CASSPLSGGLNTGELFF.

The rearrangement links TRBV2 to TRBJ1-1; D remains unclear. The CDR3 has 14 amino acids. CDR1 SNHLY and CDR2 FYNNEI come from the germline V gene. The V end lost 3 bases, the J end lost 3 bases, and 11 bases lay between the germline ends. The chain's CDR3 is CASSDRPGYTEAFF. CDR3 coding DNA: TGTGCCAGCAGTGATCGGCCGGGGTACACTGAAGCTTTCTTT.

The rearrangement joins TRBV28 to TRBJ1-2; D gene unclear. Germline values: CDR1 MDHEN, CDR2 SYDVKM. V was trimmed by 6 bases and J by 8 bases, leaving 13 bases between them. The CDR3 has 12 amino acids. The CDR3: CASSRYAPGYTF. In nucleotides, the CDR3 is TGTGCCAGCAGCCGTTACGCCCCCGGCTACACCTTC.

The CDR3 sequence is CASTRQANYEQYF. The CDR3 DNA follows: TGTGCCTCAACGAGGCAGGCCAACTACGAGCAGTACTTC. The chain joins TRBV10-3 to TRBJ2-7; D unresolved. V dropped 11 bases and J dropped 3 bases, with 17 bases sitting between them. There are 13 residues in the CDR3. The germline V gene has CDR1 ENHRY and CDR2 SYGVKD.

The V gene is TRBV10-3, the J gene TRBJ2-7; the match to TRBD2 covers 11 bases. The CDR3 covers 16 residues. The V segment lost 3 bases and the J segment 4 bases; nucleotides outside the gene matches: 8. Germline lookup yields CDR1 ENHRY and CDR2 SYGVKD. The CDR3, as DNA: TGTGCCATCAGTGAACCGATTAGCGGGAGGGGTTACGAGCAGTACTTC. Its translation: CAISEPISGRGYEQYF.

This rearrangement joins TRBV27 to TRBJ1-2; TRBD1 is a possible D gene (6 bases). V dropped 7 bases and J dropped 3 bases, with 15 bases sitting between them. Germline values: CDR1 MNHEY, CDR2 SMNVEV (reference sequence). The CDR3 runs 14 residues. CDR3 DNA sequence: TGTGCCAGCACCATACCGACAGGCCACTATGGCTACACCTTC. It is translated as CASTIPTGHYGYTF.

This chain uses TRBV6-5 with TRBJ1-5; 7 bases are shared with TRBD1. The CDR3 is made up of 14 amino acids. Trimming removed 5 bases from V and 6 bases from J; junction bases left unmatched: 7. The germline gives CDR1 MNHEY, CDR2 SVGAGI. The CDR3 spells CASSRDRAAQPQHF. The CDR3 nucleotides are TGTGCCAGCAGTCGTGACAGGGCGGCTCAGCCCCAGCATTTT.

In its sample, this clone was seen once. The J gene is TRBJ2-6, the V gene TRBV7-3; D not certain. The CDR3 runs 16 residues. The V and J ends lost 0 bases and 0 bases respectively, with 6 bases between them. Germline assignment: CDR1 SGHTA and CDR2 FQGTGA. CDR3 sequence reads: CASSLTVFSGANVLTF. The CDR3 DNA follows: TGTGCCAGCAGCTTAACCGTATTCTCTGGGGCCAACGTCCTGACTTTC.

The V gene is TRBV7-2, the J gene TRBJ2-3; the D gene is possibly TRBD2 (7 bases). Germline-derived CDR1 and CDR2 are SGHTA and FQGNSA. Trimming left V 2 bases short and J 5 bases short, with 14 bases between. The CDR3 totals 15 residues. The DNA for the CDR3 is TGTGCCAGCAGCTTACGAGGGGGGGCCTTAGATACGCAGTATTTT. Protein sequence: CASSLRGGALDTQYF.

The chain employs TRBV30 and TRBJ1-4, with D unclear. Germline V gene data show CDR1 as GTSNPN and CDR2 as SVGIG (reference sequence). The CDR3 is 13 residues long. Trimming removed 6 bases from V and 8 bases from J, with 16 bases in between. Written as DNA, the CDR3 is TGTGCCTGTTCTTTGGGGTTTGAAGAAAAACTGTTTTTT. This translates into CACSLGFEEKLFF. Combining the CDR3 with reference TRBV30 and TRBJ1-4 gives the whole variable domain SQTIHQWPATLVQPVGSPLSLECTVEGTSNPNLYWYRQAAGRGLQLLFYSVGIGQISSEVPQNLSASRPQDRQFILSSKKLLLSDSGFYLCACSLGFEEKLFFGSGTQLSVL.

This chain links TRBV5-4 with TRBJ2-5; a weak D match, TRBD1 (6 bases). The CDR3 is 15 amino acids. Germline CDR1 and CDR2: SGHNT and YYREEE (reference sequence). V was trimmed by 4 bases and J by 2 bases, leaving 15 bases between them. CDR3 protein: CASSGSAGEQETQYF. CDR3 nucleotide sequence: TGTGCCAGCAGCGGCAGTGCAGGGGAGCAAGAGACCCAGTACTTC. Using reference TRBV5-4 and TRBJ2-5 for the parts outside the CDR3, the full variable domain is ETGVTQSPTHLIKTRGQQVTLRCSSQSGHNTVSWYQQALGQGPQFIFQYYREEENGRGNFPPRFSGLQFPNYSSELNVNALELDDSALYLCASSGSAGEQETQYFGPGTRLLVL.

J is TRBJ1-5 and V is TRBV15, with D tentatively TRBD1 (5 bases). There are 15 residues in the CDR3. Looked up from germline, CDR1 is LNHNV and CDR2 is YYDKDF (reference sequence). V lost 7 bases, J lost 0 bases, and 13 bases lay in between. The CDR3 DNA follows: TGTGCCACCAACCAGGGAAGCTCTAGCAATCAGCCCCAGCATTTT. This encodes CATNQGSSSNQPQHF.

The V gene is TRBV30, the J gene TRBJ2-5, with a weak D call TRBD1 (5 bases). V was pared by 8 bases and J by 2 bases, with 18 bases between. CDR1 is GTSNPN and CDR2 is SVGIG in the germline V gene (reference sequence). The CDR3 has 14 amino acids. In nucleotides, the CDR3 is TGTGCCACAGGCGTAACAGCCCCGCAAGAGACCCAGTACTTC. It yields the protein CATGVTAPQETQYF.

The chain employs TRBV7-7 and TRBJ2-2; TRBD1 or TRBD2 may be the D gene (5 bases each). The germline V gene encodes CDR1 SSHAT and CDR2 FNYEAQ (reference sequence). V lost 6 bases and J lost 2, with 7 bases in between. This CDR3 contains 13 residues. In DNA, the CDR3 is TGTGCCAGCAGGAGGGGTAACACCGGGGAGCTGTTTTTT. Translation: CASRRGNTGELFF.

This clone was counted once. Other DNA sequences in the same sample also yield this CDR3. The V gene is TRBV28, the J gene TRBJ1-5, with D tentatively TRBD1 (5 bases). The germline V and J ends were trimmed by 2 bases and 3 bases, with 11 bases remaining between them. CDR3 length: 15 amino acids. Per germline, CDR1 MDHEN and CDR2 SYDVKM. For the CDR3, the DNA is TGTGCCAGCAGTTTAGGGCAGGGAAACAATCAGCCCCAGCATTTT. It translates to CASSLGQGNNQPQHF.

The chain recombines TRBV19 with TRBJ1-2; the D is unclear. Germline CDR1 reads LNHDA; CDR2 reads SQIVND (reference sequence). The CDR3 has 17 residues. V was trimmed by 4 bases and J by 0 bases, leaving 18 bases between them. CDR3 residues: CASSRPHISGANYGYTF. In DNA form, the CDR3 reads TGTGCCAGTAGTAGACCGCACATTTCCGGAGCTAACTATGGCTACACCTTC.

The sample holds a few counts of this clone. J is TRBJ1-5 and V is TRBV6-5, with D unresolved. Trimming removed 2 bases from V and 6 bases from J, with 8 bases in between. The CDR3 length is 13 residues. Germline V gene sequence: CDR1 MNHEY, CDR2 SVGAGI. For the CDR3, the DNA is TGTGCCAGCAGTTACGATCGGGGTCAGCCCCAGCATTTT. Its translation: CASSYDRGQPQHF.

This chain uses TRBV5-1 with TRBJ2-1; 8 nucleotides match TRBD1. Looked up from germline, CDR1 is SGHRS and CDR2 is YFSETQ. The CDR3 is 15 amino acids. V gave up 2 bases and J gave up 5 bases; unmatched junction bases: 6. The DNA for the CDR3 is TGCGCCAGCAGCTTAGGACAGGGAAGGGACAATGAGCAGTTCTTC. The encoded protein is CASSLGQGRDNEQFF.

The genes are TRBV6-1 and TRBJ1-2; maybe TRBD1 (6 bases). The CDR3 extends over 14 amino acids. V was shortened by 6 bases and J by 3 bases, with 14 bases between the two germline ends. Germline V gene lookup returns CDR1 MNHNS and CDR2 SASEGT. The DNA for the CDR3 is TGTGCCAGCAGGGAAAGACAGGATTACTATGGCTACACCTTC. Translated: CASRERQDYYGYTF.

The gene calls are TRBV5-1 and TRBJ1-2; TRBD1 might be the D (6 bases). The germline V gene encodes CDR1 SGHRS and CDR2 YFSETQ. The CDR3 consists of 15 residues. V was trimmed by 2 bases and J by 6 bases, leaving 17 bases between them. The CDR3 loop reads CASSFRGHLTDGYTF. The CDR3, as DNA: TGCGCCAGCAGCTTTCGGGGACACCTAACGGATGGCTACACCTTC.

The chain couples TRBV14 to TRBJ1-4; D remains unclear. The V gene's germline CDR1 is SGHDN and CDR2 FVKESK. This CDR3 has 13 amino acids. V shed 1 base and J shed 6 bases, with 6 bases lying between them. Written as DNA, the CDR3 is TGTGCCAGCAGCCAAGCTCAAGATGAAAAACTGTTTTTT. It yields the protein CASSQAQDEKLFF. The entire variable domain, with the rest obtained from reference TRBV14 and TRBJ1-4, is as follows: EAGVTQFPSHSVIEKGQTVTLRCDPISGHDNLYWYRRVMGKEIKFLLHFVKESKQDESGMPNNRFLAERTGGTYSTLKVQPAELEDSGVYFCASSQAQDEKLFFGSGTQLSVL.

In the case of this clone: A read error may produce the germline difference seen at one junction end. The genes are TRBV5-6 and TRBJ1-5; D perhaps matches TRBD1 (6 bases). From germline, CDR1 is SGHDT and CDR2 YYEEEE. This CDR3 contains 13 residues. The CDR3 DNA is TGTGCCAGCAGTTTGGACAGAGATCAGCCCCAGCATTTT. Its translation is CASSLDRDQPQHF. Variable domain in full (rest from reference TRBV5-6 and TRBJ1-5): DAGVTQSPTHLIKTRGQQVTLRCSPKSGHDTVSWYQQALGQGPQFIFQYYEEEERQRGNFPDRFSGHQFPNYSSELNVNALLLGDSALYLCASSLDRDQPQHFGDGTRLSIL.